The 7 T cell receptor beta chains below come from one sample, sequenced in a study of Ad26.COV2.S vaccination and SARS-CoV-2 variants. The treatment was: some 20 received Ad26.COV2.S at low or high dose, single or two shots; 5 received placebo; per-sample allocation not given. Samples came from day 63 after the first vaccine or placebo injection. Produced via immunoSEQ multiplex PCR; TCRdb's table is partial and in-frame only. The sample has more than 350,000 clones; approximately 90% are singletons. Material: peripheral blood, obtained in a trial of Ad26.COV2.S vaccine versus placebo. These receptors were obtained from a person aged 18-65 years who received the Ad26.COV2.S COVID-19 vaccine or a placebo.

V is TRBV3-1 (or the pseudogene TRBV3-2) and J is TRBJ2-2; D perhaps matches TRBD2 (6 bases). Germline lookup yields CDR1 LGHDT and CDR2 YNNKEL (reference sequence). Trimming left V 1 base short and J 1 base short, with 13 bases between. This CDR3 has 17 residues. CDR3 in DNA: TGTGCCAGCAGCCAAGGGGCGGGAACATTGAACACCGGGGAGCTGTTTTTT. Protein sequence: CASSQGAGTLNTGELFF.

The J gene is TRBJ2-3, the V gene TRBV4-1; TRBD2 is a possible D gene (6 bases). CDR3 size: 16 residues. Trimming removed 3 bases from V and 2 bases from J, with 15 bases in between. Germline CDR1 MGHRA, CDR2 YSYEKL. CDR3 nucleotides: TGCGCCAGCAGCCAGGGGACTGCGTCCGCCACAGATACGCAGTATTTT. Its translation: CASSQGTASATDTQYF.

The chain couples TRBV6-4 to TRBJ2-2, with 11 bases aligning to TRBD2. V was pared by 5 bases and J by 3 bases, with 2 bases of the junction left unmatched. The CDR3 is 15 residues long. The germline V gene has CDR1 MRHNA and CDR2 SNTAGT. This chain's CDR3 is CASSPGLADTGELFF. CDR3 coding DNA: TGTGCCAGCAGTCCGGGACTAGCGGACACCGGGGAGCTGTTTTTT.

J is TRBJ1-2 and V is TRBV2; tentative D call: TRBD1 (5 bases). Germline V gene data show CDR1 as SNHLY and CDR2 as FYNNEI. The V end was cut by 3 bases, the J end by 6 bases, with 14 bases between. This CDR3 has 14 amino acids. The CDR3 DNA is TGTGCCAGCAGTGATCAGGGCGCGGAAAATGGCTACACCTTC. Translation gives CASSDQGAENGYTF.

The CDR3 loop reads CASSLGSTNVLTF. The CDR3 DNA follows: TGTGCCAGCAGCTTAGGCTCAACCAACGTCCTGACTTTC. The chain carries TRBV7-9 and TRBJ2-6; D gene ambiguous. The V end was cut by 1 base, the J end by 8 bases, with 6 bases between. This CDR3 contains 13 residues. CDR1 and CDR2 from the germline V gene are SEHNR and FQNEAQ (reference sequence). Based on the CDR3 plus reference TRBV7-9 and TRBJ2-6, the full variable domain is DTGVSQNPRHKITKRGQNVTFRCDPISEHNRLYWYRQTLGQGPEFLTYFQNEAQLEKSRLLSDRFSAERPKGSFSTLEIQRTEQGDSAMYLCASSLGSTNVLTFGAGSRLTVL.

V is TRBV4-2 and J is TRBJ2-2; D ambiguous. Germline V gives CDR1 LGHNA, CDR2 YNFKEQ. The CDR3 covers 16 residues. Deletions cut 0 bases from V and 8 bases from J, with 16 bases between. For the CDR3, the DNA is TGTGCCAGCAGCCAAGATCCGGTCAGAATTTTTGGGGAGCTGTTTTTT. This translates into CASSQDPVRIFGELFF.

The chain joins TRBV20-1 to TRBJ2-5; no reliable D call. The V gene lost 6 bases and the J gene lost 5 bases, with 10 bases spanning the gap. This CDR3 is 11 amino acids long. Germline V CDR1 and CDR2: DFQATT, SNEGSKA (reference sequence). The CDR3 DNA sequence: TGCAGTGCGGGTACGTCGGAGACCCAGTACTTC. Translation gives CSAGTSETQYF.